This paragraph reports one T cell receptor beta chain. Its antigen specificity is not known. The input lacks base qualities; no much larger clone sits a single base away. The data are from a study of CD8+CD57+ T cells in acquired aplastic anemia (dated by TCRdb to between 2018 and 2020). Describing the broader study: On average, sorted CD4+ and CD8+ cells yielded 3.2 ug of extracted DNA, with a range of 0.2 to 27.4 ug. CD8+CD57+ expansion was defined as frequency above the mean frequency observed in healthy subjects.

Inclusive of the bounding cysteine and phenylalanine, the CDR3 is 12 residues long. Of all the DNA, just the CDR3 is kept, 36 bases in frame from base 1. V loses 2 bases of germline sequence and J loses 8 bases, and the interval between the two ends is 6 bases. Reading the germline V gene gives CDR1 KGHDR and CDR2 SFDVKD. Paper-wide results and their limitations: Although 25 to 30 CD8+ CDR3 sequences were shared by patients and controls, these sequences appeared highly expressed in patients and within the immunodominant clones of patients. CD8+ Simpson's diversity did not differ significantly between patients and healthy controls (P=0.060).

The patients picked for sequencing were ones in whom flow cytometry had shown an expansion of CD8+CD57+ cells. Every patient had severe acquired aplastic anemia, diagnosed using the International Study of Aplastic Anemia and Agranulocytosis and Camitta criteria. No therapy had been received by the patients at the time of blood sampling. In this study, sorted CD4+ and CD8+ T cells from the blood of healthy subjects and of severe aplastic anemia patients had their TCR repertoires deep-sequenced. In the USA, patient enrollment took place under clinicaltrials.gov protocols 00001620, 01623167, 00001397, 00071045, 00081523 and 00961064. Ficoll-Paque density gradient centrifugation was used to isolate peripheral blood mononuclear cells. Before DNA extraction, CD4+ and CD8+ T cells were sorted by FACS or by magnetic beads. TCR beta VDJ combination and CDR3 sequence profiling used genomic DNA as the template. TCR repertoire sequencing was run on an Illumina HiSeq 2000. The authors' pipeline ran thus. Repertoire assessment relied on Simpson's diversity index, CDR3 size and DJ length profiles, and TRBV/TRBJ rearrangement plots. Whichever DNA sequence was most abundant in the deep sequencing data was defined as the immunodominant clone. CDR3 amino acid sequences were screened for sharing across subjects and were compared with published repertoires and the VDJdb database. Starting from the raw public reads, TCRdb applied fastp trimming at Q25, assembled clones with MiXCR and retained in-frame beta chains. When rows share a CDR3 protein, they turn into one entry using the most common DNA and genes. The V and J calls reflect TCRdb's pipeline rather than the authors' work. This sample comprises around 290,000 distinct CDR3 sequences, 45% to 65% of them detected only once. The leading ten clones occupy around 1.3% of the sample.

The rearranged segments are TRBV24-1 and TRBJ2-1; too little of a D gene remains to name it. Sequencing was performed on sorted CD4+, CD8+, or CD8+CD57+ T cells (not recorded which) from PBMCs. This receptor was taken from a human donor with aplastic anemia. Read as DNA, the sequence is TGTGCCACCAGTGATTCAGGAGATGAGCAGTTCTTC. It specifies CATSDSGDEQFF.